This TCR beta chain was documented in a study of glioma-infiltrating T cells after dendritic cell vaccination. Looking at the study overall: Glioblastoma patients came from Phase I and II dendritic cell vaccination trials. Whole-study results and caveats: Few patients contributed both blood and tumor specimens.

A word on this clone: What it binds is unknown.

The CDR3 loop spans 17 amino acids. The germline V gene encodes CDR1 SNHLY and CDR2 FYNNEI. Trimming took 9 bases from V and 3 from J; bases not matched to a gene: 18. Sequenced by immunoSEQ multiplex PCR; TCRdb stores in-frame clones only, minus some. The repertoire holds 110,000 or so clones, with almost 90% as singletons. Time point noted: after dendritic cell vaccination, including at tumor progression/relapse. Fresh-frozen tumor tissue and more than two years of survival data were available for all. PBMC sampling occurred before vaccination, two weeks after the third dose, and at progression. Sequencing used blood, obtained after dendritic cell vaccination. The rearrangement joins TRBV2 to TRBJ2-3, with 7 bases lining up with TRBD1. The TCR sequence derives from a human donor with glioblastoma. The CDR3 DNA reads TGTGCCAGAGACAGGGCCACGGGTTCGATGCGTACAGATACGCAGTATTTT. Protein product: CARDRATGSMRTDTQYF.